This paragraph covers one T cell receptor beta chain sequence. In its sample, this clone was seen once. Which antigen it targets is not known. No clone much larger than this one lies a single base away; base qualities are absent. This entry is derived from a study of persistence of HIV-infected CD4 T cells (dated by TCRdb to about 2020). About the investigation overall: CMV- and HIV-1 Gag-responding CD4+ T cells were isolated from ART-treated individuals so that antigen-driven clonal expansion of HIV-1-infected cells could be examined. Suppressive ART had been received by participants for a median of about eight years. Peripheral blood samples of up to roughly 200 mL were obtained at multiple time points, with the exception of a couple of participants, for whom leukapheresis was performed at a single time point. The clonality of all cells in each sorted population was measured by TCRbeta sequencing, and the clonality of infected cells was measured by proviral sequencing. Cross-participant TCR cluster analysis included 8 or 9 participants for CMV and six or seven participants for Gag.

V is cut by 1 base and J by 2 bases, and the space between the germline ends is 12 bases. Reading from cysteine to phenylalanine, the CDR3 counts 16 amino acids. Only CDR3 DNA is held: 48 bases, read in frame from base 1. The germline V gene (reference sequence) specifies LNHNV as CDR1 and YYDKDF as CDR2. The treatment or condition label corresponds to: suppressive antiretroviral therapy. A pool of overlapping 15-mer peptides from HIV-1 Gag, at around 0.99 ug per peptide per mL, was used to stimulate the cells. Memory populations depleted of antigen-responding cells were obtained by sorting nonresponding CD40L-negative CD69-negative CD45RO-high memory CD4+ T cells. Participants were HIV-1-infected adults who started suppressive ART during chronic infection. Participants had undetectable plasma HIV-1 RNA below 50 copies/mL for at least 4 years. To be included, participants needed a CD4+ T cell count above 400 cells/uL and a positive CMV serology. Before stimulation, PBMCs were isolated using density centrifugation and then depleted of CD8+ T cells. For approximately 19 hours, the CD8-depleted PBMCs were stimulated with anti-CD28/CD49d costimulation, a CD40-blocking antibody, and enfuvirtide to prevent new infections. Sorting was done on either a Beckman Coulter MoFlo Legacy or an XDP sorter, and propidium iodide was used to exclude dead cells. The QIAamp DNA Mini Kit was used for genomic DNA extraction from samples above one million cells, and the Quick-DNA Microprep Kit was used otherwise.

General findings and caveats noted by the study authors: TCRbeta richness in CMV- and Gag-responding cells was significantly lower than in anti-CD3/anti-CD28-responding cells; CMV-responding cells had higher oligoclonality than CD3/CD28-stimulated and Gag-responding cells. A correlation was observed between TCR oligoclonality and proviral oligoclonality within the same sorted populations. Restriction of bulk TCR analyses to the rare CMV-responding cells that actually carried HIV-1 proviruses was not possible. Only a small number of individuals took part in the study, and the range of antigens tested was limited. Antigen-responding cells were enriched for expanded CDR3beta sequences that were degenerate, which suggests that CD4+ responses to CMV and Gag underwent convergent selection.

The immunoSEQ hsTCRB assay version 4 in survey mode was used to sequence TCRbeta repertoires from genomic DNA. Genomic DNA was diluted to roughly 9.8 ng/uL, using up to about 1 ug per sample for TCRbeta sequencing. The published analysis was carried out like this. TCRbeta data analysis was done in ImmunoSeq Analyzer 3.0, and diversity was calculated on productive nucleotide rearrangements. Using the Immunarch R package, lower-bound TCR diversity was estimated with the improved Chao index and clonality was estimated with the Gini coefficient. Different nucleotide rearrangements encoding the same CDR3beta amino acid sequence were counted as distinct clonotypes. TCRbeta sequences significantly enriched in antigen-responding cells relative to anti-CD3/anti-CD28-activated cells were identified by differential abundance analysis. GLIPH2 grouped TCRs by predicted peptide-MHC specificity, both within each participant and across combined participant data sets. The table comes from immuneACCESS by way of TCRdb, which keeps in-frame sequences with V and J called. Part of the clones is missing from these tables; in studies checked, under half for an unresolved V gene and the rest for unknown reasons. V and J calls and clone size come straight from that table; D and trimming were deduced from the DNA. Present in this sample are roughly 64,000 clones, 65% to 75% of which were seen just once. The biggest ten clones account for approximately 1.7% of the sample.

This TCR derives from an adult man with HIV who was CMV-seropositive. The sequencing used CD4+ T cells sorted from PBMCs after 18-hour stimulation, collected from a patient who received antiretroviral therapy. The label giving this sample's cell subset or site can be read as: CD40L-CD69- CD45RO-high memory CD4 T cells not responding to Gag peptides. The chain joins TRBV15 to TRBJ1-3; the D segment cannot be called with confidence. This receptor has the CDR3 CATSRVGRSTGNTIYF. DNA sequence: TGTGCCACCAGCAGAGTGGGCCGCTCTACTGGAAACACCATATATTTT.